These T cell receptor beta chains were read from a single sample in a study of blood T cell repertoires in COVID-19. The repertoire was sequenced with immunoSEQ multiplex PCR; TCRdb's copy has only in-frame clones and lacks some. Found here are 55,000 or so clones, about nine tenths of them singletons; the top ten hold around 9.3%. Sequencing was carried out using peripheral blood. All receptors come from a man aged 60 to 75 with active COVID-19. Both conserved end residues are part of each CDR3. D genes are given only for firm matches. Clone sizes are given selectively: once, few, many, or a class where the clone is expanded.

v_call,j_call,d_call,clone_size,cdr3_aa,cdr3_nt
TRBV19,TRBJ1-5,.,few,CASSISQGGQPQHF,TGTGCCAGTAGTATAAGCCAGGGCGGCCAGCCCCAGCATTTT
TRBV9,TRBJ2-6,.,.,CASSVDEGTLSGANVLTF,TGTGCCAGCAGCGTAGACGAGGGAACCCTCTCTGGGGCCAACGTCCTGACTTTC
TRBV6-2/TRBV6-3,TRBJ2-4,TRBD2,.,CASSKLAGGTLAKNIQYF,TGTGCCAGCAGTAAACTAGCGGGAGGAACCCTAGCCAAAAACATTCAGTACTTC
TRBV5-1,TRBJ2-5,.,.,CASSLARGEETQYF,TGCGCCAGCAGCTTGGCCAGGGGTGAAGAGACCCAGTACTTC
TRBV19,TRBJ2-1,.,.,CASSSPGGNEQFF,TGTGCCAGTAGTTCCCCGGGCGGGAATGAGCAGTTCTTC
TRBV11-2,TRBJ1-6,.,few,CASTLGESPLHF,TGTGCCAGCACCCTCGGTGAATCACCCCTCCACTTT
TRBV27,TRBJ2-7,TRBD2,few,CASSLSPSGSLSEQYF,TGTGCCAGCAGTTTATCTCCTAGCGGGAGTCTATCCGAGCAGTACTTC
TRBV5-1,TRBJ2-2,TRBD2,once,CASSLDATSGINTGELFF,TGCGCCAGCAGCTTGGATGCTACTAGCGGGATCAACACCGGGGAGCTGTTTTTT
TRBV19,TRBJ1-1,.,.,CASSIDRVENTEAFF,TGTGCCAGTAGTATAGATCGGGTGGAGAACACTGAAGCTTTCTTT
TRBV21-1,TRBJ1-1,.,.,CASSRGTGSANTEAFF,TGTGCCAGCAGCAGAGGGACAGGGTCGGCAAACACTGAAGCTTTCTTT
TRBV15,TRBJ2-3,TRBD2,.,CATSISGRWDTQYF,TGTGCCACCAGTATTAGCGGGAGGTGGGATACGCAGTATTTT
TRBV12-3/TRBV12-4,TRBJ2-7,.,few,CASSLGGRYEQYF,TGTGCCAGCAGTTTAGGTGGGAGATACGAGCAGTACTTC
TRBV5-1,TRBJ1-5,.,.,CASRGLPGQPQHF,TGCGCCAGCAGAGGCCTCCCGGGTCAGCCCCAGCATTTT
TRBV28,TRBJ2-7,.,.,CATMGRRTIYEQYF,TGTGCCACCATGGGGAGGCGGACGATATACGAGCAGTACTTC